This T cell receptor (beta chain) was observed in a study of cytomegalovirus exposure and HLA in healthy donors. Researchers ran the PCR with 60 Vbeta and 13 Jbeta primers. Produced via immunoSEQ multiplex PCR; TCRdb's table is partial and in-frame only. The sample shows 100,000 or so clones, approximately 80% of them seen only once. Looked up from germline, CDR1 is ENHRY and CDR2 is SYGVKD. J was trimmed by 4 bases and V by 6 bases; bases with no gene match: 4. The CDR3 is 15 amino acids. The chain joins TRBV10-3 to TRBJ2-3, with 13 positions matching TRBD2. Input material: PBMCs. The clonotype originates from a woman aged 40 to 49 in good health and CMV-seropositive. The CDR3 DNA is TGTGCCATCAGAGGGGGACTAGCGGGGCCAGATACGCAGTATTTT. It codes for CAIRGGLAGPDTQYF.